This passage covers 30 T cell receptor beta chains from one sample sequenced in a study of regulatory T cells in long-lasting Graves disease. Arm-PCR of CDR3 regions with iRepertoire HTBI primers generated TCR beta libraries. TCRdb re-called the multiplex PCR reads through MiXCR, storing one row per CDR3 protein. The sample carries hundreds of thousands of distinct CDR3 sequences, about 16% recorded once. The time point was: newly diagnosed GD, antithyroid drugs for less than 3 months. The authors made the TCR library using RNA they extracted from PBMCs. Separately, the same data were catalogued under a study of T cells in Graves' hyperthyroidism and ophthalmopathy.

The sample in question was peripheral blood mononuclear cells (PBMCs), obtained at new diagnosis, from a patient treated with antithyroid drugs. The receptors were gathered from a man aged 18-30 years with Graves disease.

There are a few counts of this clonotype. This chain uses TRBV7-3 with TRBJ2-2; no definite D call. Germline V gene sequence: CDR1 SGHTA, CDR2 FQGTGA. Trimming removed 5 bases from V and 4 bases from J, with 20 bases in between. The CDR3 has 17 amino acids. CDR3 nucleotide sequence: TGTGCCAGCAGCCCACACGTGGGTTTCTCCTCCACCGGGGAGCTGTTTTTT. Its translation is CASSPHVGFSSTGELFF.

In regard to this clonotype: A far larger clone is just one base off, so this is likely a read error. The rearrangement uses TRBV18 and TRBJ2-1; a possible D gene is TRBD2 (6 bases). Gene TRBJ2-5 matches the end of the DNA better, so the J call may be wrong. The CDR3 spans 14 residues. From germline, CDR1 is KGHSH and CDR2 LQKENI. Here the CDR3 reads CASSPPTSREAQYF. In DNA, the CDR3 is TGTGCCAGCTCACCACCGACTAGTCGAGAGGCCCAGTACTTC.

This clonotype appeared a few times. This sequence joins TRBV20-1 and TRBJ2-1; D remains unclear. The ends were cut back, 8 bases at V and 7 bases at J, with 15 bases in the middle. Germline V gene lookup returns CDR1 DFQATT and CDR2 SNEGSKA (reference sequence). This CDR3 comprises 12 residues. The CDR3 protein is CSSTPQLNEQFF. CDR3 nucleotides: TGCAGTTCAACCCCCCAACTGAATGAGCAGTTCTTC.

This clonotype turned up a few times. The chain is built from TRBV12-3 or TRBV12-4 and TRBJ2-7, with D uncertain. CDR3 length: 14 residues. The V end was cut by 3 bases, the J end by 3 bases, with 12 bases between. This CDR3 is CASSFTLGSYEQYF. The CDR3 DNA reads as TGTGCCAGCAGTTTCACTTTAGGCAGCTACGAGCAGTACTTC.

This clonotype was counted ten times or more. This CDR3 is CASSLGARVEKLFF. CDR3 nucleotide sequence: TGTGCCAGCAGTCTGGGGGCGCGTGTTGAAAAACTGTTTTTT. This sequence joins TRBV28 and TRBJ1-4, with D possibly matching TRBD1 (6 bases). Trimming stripped 5 bases from V and 7 bases from J, with 14 bases between. This CDR3 contains 14 residues. Germline V gene lookup returns CDR1 MDHEN and CDR2 SYDVKM. Complete variable domain (other parts from reference TRBV28 and TRBJ1-4): DVKVTQSSRYLVKRTGEKVFLECVQDMDHENMFWYRQDPGLGLRLIYFSYDVKMKEKGDIPEGYSVSREKKERFSLILESASTNQTSMYLCASSLGARVEKLFFGSGTQLSVL.

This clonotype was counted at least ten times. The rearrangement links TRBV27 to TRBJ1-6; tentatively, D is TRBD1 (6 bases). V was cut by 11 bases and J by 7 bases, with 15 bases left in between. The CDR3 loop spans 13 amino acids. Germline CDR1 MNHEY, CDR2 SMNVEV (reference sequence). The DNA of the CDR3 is TGTGCCGGGGGGAGGGGGAAGAATTCACCCCTCCACTTT. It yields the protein CAGGRGKNSPLHF.

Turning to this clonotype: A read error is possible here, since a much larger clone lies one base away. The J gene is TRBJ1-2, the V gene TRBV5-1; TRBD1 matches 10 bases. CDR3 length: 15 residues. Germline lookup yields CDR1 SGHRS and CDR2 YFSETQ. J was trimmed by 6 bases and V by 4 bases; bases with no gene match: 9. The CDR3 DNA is TGCGCCAGCAGCACCGATGGACAGGGGGTTGATGGCTACACCTTC. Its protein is CASSTDGQGVDGYTF.

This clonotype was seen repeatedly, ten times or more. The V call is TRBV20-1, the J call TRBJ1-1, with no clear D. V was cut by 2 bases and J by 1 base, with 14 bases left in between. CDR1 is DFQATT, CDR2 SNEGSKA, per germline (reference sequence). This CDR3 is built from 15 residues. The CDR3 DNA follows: TGCAGTGCTAGACCCCACGGCGGACCGAACACTGAAGCTTTCTTT. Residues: CSARPHGGPNTEAFF.

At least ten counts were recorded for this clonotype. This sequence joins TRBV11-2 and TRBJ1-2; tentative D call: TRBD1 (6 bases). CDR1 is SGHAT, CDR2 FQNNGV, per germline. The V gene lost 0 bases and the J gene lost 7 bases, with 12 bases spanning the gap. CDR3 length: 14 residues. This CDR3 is CASSLETGYRGYTF. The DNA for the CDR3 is TGTGCCAGCAGCTTAGAGACAGGTTATCGTGGCTACACCTTC. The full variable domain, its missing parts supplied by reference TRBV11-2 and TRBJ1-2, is EAGVAQSPRYKIIEKRQSVAFWCNPISGHATLYWYQQILGQGPKLLIQFQNNGVVDDSQLPKDRFSAERLKGVDSTLKIQPAKLEDSAVYLCASSLETGYRGYTFGSGTRLTVV.

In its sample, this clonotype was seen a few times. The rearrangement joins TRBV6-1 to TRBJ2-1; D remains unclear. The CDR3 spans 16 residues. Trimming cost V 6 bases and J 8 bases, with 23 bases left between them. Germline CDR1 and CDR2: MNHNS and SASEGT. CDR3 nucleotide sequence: TGTGCCAGCAGCCCACAGCGAGGCTTCCCCAGTCATGAGCAGTTCTTC. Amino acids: CASSPQRGFPSHEQFF.

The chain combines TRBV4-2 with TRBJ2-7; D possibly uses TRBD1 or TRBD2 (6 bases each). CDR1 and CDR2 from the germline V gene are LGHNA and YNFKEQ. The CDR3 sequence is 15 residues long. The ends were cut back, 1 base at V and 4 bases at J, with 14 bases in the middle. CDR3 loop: CASSQVGGSEYEQYF. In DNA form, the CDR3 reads TGTGCCAGCAGCCAAGTAGGGGGGAGTGAATACGAGCAGTACTTC.

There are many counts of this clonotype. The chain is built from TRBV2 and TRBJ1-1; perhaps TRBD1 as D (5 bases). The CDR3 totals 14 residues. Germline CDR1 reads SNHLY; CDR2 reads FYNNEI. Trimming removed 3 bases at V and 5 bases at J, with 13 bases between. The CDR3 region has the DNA TGTGCCAGCAGTGACAGGGCCGTGGAGACTGAAGCTTTCTTT. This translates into CASSDRAVETEAFF.

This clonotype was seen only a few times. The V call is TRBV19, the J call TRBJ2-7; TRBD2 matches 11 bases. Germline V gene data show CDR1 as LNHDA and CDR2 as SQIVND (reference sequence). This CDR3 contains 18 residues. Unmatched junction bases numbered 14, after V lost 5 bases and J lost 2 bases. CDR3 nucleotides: TGTGCCAGTAGTGACTATACCACTAGCGGGAGTGCCGCCTACGAGCAGTACTTC. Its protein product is CASSDYTTSGSAAYEQYF.

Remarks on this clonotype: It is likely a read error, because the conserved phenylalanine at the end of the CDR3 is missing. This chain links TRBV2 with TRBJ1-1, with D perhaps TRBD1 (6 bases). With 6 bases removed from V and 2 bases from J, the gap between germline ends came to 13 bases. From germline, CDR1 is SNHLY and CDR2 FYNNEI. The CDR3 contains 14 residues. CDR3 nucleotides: TGTGCCAGCAGAAGCCGGGACATAAACACTGAAGCTTTCCTT. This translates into CASRSRDINTEAFL.

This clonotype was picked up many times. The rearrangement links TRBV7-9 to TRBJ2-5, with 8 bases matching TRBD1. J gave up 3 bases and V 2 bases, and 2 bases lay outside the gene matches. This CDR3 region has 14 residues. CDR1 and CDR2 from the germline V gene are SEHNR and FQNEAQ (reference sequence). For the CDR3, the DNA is TGTGCCAGCAGCTTACCGACAGGGGAAGAGACCCAGTACTTC. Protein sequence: CASSLPTGEETQYF.

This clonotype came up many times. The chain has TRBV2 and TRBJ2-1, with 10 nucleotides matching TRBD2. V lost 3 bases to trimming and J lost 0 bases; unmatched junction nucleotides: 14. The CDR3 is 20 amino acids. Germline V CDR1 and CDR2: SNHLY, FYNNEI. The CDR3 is CASSDTLWTSGGSSYNEQFF. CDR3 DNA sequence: TGTGCCAGCAGTGACACTCTTTGGACTAGCGGCGGCAGCTCCTACAATGAGCAGTTCTTC. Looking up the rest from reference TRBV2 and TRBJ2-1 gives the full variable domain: EPEVTQTPSHQVTQMGQEVILRCVPISNHLYFYWYRQILGQKVEFLVSFYNNEISEKSEIFDDQFSVERPDGSNFTLKIRSTKLEDSAMYFCASSDTLWTSGGSSYNEQFFGPGTRLTVL.

CDR3 DNA sequence: TGCAGTGCTAGAGGGCAGGGGAAGGATACGCAGTATTTT. This sequence encodes CSARGQGKDTQYF. The V call is TRBV20-1, the J call TRBJ2-3; possibly TRBD1 for D (6 bases). The V gene's germline CDR1 is DFQATT and CDR2 SNEGSKA (reference sequence). V was clipped by 1 base and J by 6 bases, with 11 bases between them. The CDR3 consists of 13 residues.

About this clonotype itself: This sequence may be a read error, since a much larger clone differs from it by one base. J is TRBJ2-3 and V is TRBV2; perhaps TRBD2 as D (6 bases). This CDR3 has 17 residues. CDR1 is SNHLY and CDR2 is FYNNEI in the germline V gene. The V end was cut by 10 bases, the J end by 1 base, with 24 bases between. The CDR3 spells CANTSLLARAGTDTQYF. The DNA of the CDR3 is TGTGCCAACACCTCCCTCCTAGCGCGGGCGGGCACAGATACGCAGTATTTT.

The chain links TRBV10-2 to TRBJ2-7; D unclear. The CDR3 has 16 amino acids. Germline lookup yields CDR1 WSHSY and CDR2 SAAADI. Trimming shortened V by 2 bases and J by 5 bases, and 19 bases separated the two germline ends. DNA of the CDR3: TGCGCCAGCAGTGAGCCGGGTGACGGTCTAGTCCACGAGCAGTACTTC. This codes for CASSEPGDGLVHEQYF.

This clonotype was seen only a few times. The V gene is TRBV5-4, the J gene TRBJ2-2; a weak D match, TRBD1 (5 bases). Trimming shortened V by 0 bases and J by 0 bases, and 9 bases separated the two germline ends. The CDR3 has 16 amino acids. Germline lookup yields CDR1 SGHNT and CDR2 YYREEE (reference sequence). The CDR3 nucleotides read TGTGCCAGCAGCTTGGGGGGCAGGTCGAACACCGGGGAGCTGTTTTTT. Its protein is CASSLGGRSNTGELFF.

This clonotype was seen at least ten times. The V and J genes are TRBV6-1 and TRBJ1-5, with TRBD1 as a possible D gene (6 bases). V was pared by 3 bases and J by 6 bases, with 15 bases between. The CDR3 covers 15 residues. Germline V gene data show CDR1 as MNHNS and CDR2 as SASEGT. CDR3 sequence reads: CASSDRGISGQPQHF. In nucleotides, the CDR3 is TGTGCCAGCAGTGATAGGGGGATATCAGGTCAGCCCCAGCATTTT.

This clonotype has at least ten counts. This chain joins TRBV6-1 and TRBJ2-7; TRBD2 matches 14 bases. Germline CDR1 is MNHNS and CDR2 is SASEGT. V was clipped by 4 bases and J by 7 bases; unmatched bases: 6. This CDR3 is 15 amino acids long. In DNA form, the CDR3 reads TGTGCCAGCAGTGTCACGGGACTAGCGGGAGTGGAGCAGTACTTC. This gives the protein CASSVTGLAGVEQYF.

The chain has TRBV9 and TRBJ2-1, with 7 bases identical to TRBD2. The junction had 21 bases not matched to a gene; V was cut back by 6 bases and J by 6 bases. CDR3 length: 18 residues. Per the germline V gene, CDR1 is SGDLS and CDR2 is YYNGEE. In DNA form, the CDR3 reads TGTGCCAGCAACACAAACCCCCAGATGCCTAGCGGACTCAATGAGCAGTTCTTC. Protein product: CASNTNPQMPSGLNEQFF.

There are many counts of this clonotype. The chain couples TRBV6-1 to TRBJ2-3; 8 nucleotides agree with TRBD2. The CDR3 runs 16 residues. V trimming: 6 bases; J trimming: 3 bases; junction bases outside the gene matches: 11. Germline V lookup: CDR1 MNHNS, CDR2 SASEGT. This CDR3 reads CASSLLVTGGTDTQYF. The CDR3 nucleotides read TGTGCCAGCAGCCTCCTGGTTACGGGAGGGACAGATACGCAGTATTTT.

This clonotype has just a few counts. CDR3 DNA: TGCAGTGCTGTGGACTACACTGAAGCTTTCTTT. Its protein is CSAVDYTEAFF. The gene calls are TRBV20-1 and TRBJ1-1; D ambiguous. Trimming left V 5 bases short and J 3 bases short, with 7 bases between. Germline-derived CDR1 and CDR2 are DFQATT and SNEGSKA (reference sequence). The CDR3 loop spans 11 amino acids.

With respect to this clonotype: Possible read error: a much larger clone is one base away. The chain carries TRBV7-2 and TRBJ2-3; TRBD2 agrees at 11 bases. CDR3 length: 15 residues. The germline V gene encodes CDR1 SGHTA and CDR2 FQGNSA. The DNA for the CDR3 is TGTGCCGGCAGCCCGCGGCTAGCGGGAGGTCATACGCAGTATTTT. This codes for CAGSPRLAGGHTQYF.

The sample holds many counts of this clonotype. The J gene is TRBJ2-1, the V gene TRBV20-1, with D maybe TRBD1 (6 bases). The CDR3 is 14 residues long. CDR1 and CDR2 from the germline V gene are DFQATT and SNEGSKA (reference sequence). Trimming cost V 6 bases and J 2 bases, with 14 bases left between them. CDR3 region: CSAHPQGTYNEQFF. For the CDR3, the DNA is TGCAGTGCACATCCCCAGGGGACCTACAATGAGCAGTTCTTC.

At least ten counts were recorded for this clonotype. CDR3: CASSEVTTLRGQYF. In DNA form, the CDR3 reads TGTGCCAGCAGTGAAGTAACGACTCTACGAGGGCAGTACTTC. The V gene is TRBV2, the J gene TRBJ2-7; no firm D call. Germline values: CDR1 SNHLY, CDR2 FYNNEI. Trimming shortened V by 1 base and J by 9 bases, and 16 bases separated the two germline ends. This CDR3 is built from 14 residues. Using reference TRBV2 and TRBJ2-7 for the parts outside the CDR3, the full variable domain is EPEVTQTPSHQVTQMGQEVILRCVPISNHLYFYWYRQILGQKVEFLVSFYNNEISEKSEIFDDQFSVERPDGSNFTLKIRSTKLEDSAMYFCASSEVTTLRGQYFGPGTRLTVT.

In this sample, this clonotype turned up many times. This CDR3 reads CASIPNTGELFF. The CDR3 DNA reads as TGTGCCAGCATCCCGAACACCGGGGAGCTGTTTTTT. The chain couples TRBV28 to TRBJ2-2, with D uncertain. Germline V CDR1 and CDR2: MDHEN, SYDVKM. V was cut by 7 bases and J by 0 bases, with 3 bases left in between. This CDR3 region has 12 residues.

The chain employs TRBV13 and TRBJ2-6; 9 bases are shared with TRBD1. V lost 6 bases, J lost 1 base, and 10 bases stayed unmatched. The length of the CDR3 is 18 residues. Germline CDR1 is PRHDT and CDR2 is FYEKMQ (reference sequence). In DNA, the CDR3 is TGTGCCAGCAGTCCTATGGGACAGGGAGGTTCTGGGGCCAACGTCCTGACTTTC. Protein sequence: CASSPMGQGGSGANVLTF.